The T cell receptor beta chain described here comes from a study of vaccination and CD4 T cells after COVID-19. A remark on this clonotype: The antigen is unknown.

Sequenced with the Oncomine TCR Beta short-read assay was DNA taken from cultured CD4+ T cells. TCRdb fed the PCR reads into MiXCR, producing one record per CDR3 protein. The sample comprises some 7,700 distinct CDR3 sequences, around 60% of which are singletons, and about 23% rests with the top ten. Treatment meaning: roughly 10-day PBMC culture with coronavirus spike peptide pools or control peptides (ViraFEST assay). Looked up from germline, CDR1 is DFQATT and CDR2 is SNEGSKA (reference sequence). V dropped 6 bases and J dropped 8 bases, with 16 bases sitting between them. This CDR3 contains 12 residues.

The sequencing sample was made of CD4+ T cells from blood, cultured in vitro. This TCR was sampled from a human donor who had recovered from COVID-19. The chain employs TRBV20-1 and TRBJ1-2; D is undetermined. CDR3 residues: CSAESAVVGYTF. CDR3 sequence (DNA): TGCAGTGCCGAGAGCGCGGTCGTGGGCTACACCTTC.